This entry lists 22 T cell receptor beta chains sequenced from one sample in a study of blood T cell repertoires in COVID-19. Produced via immunoSEQ multiplex PCR; TCRdb's table is partial and in-frame only. The sample lists around 160,000 clones; about 88% were seen once. The sample taken for sequencing was peripheral blood. Receptors originate from a man aged 18-30 years with acute or convalescent COVID-19.

This sequence joins TRBV5-1 and TRBJ1-5; D gene unclear. Germline CDR1 SGHRS, CDR2 YFSETQ. V was shortened by 1 base and J by 0 bases, with 8 bases between the two germline ends. The CDR3 is 15 residues long. For the CDR3, the DNA is TGCGCCAGCAGCTTGTTCGGGGATAGCAATCAGCCCCAGCATTTT. It is translated as CASSLFGDSNQPQHF. Full variable domain (remainder filled in from reference TRBV5-1 and TRBJ1-5): KAGVTQTPRYLIKTRGQQVTLSCSPISGHRSVSWYQQTPGQGLQFLFEYFSETQRNKGNFPGRFSGRQFSNSRSEMNVSTLELGDSALYLCASSLFGDSNQPQHFGDGTRLSIL.

V is TRBV7-9 and J is TRBJ1-4, with 8 bases that match TRBD1. V dropped 5 bases and J dropped 0; count of bases not matched to a gene: 5. The CDR3 spans 16 residues. Germline loops: CDR1 SEHNR, CDR2 FQNEAQ (reference sequence). In DNA form, the CDR3 reads TGTGCCAGCAGCCCCCGGGACAGGTCAACTAATGAAAAACTGTTTTTT. Protein sequence: CASSPRDRSTNEKLFF.

This chain links TRBV6-5 with TRBJ2-1; 10 bases agree with TRBD2. From germline, CDR1 is MNHEY and CDR2 SVGAGI. V lost 0 bases, J lost 10 bases, and 6 bases stayed unmatched. The CDR3 covers 15 residues. The CDR3, as DNA: TGTGCCAGCAGTTACTCAGCGGGGGGGCCATGGGAGCAGTTCTTC. Protein sequence: CASSYSAGGPWEQFF.

The J gene is TRBJ1-1, the V gene TRBV5-1, with TRBD1 identical over 9 bases. The CDR3 length is 15 residues. CDR1 is SGHRS and CDR2 is YFSETQ in the germline V gene. The junction had 4 bases not matched to a gene; V was cut back by 3 bases and J by 1 base. The CDR3 nucleotides read TGCGCCAGCAGCTCGCTGACAGGGGGGAACACTGAAGCTTTCTTT. Amino acids: CASSSLTGGNTEAFF.

On this clone itself: The junction departs from the called germline gene at one end, perhaps through a read error. The chain couples TRBV20-1 to TRBJ1-6; no clear D. The CDR3 has 17 amino acids. In germline, CDR1 is DFQATT, CDR2 SNEGSKA (reference sequence). CDR3 in amino acids: CSASSPAWSSYNSPPHF. CDR3 nucleotides: TGCAGTGCTAGTAGTCCAGCTTGGAGCTCCTATAATTCACCCCCCCACTTT.

This sequence joins TRBV7-8 and TRBJ2-7; possibly TRBD1 for D (5 bases). Germline-derived CDR1 and CDR2 are SGHVS and FQNEAQ. The CDR3 consists of 15 residues. Trimming stripped 6 bases from V and 3 bases from J, with 18 bases between. The CDR3 DNA sequence: TGTGCCAGCAGTTCTTACCAGGGTAGGAACTACGAGCAGTACTTC. Translation gives CASSSYQGRNYEQYF.

V usage is TRBV12-5 and J usage is TRBJ1-3; the match to TRBD1 covers 8 bases. V shed 4 bases, J shed 0 bases, and the junction held 8 bases outside the gene matches. The CDR3 runs 17 residues. CDR1 is LGHNT and CDR2 is FRNRAP in the germline V gene. CDR3 protein: CASGSLLDRGSGNTIYF. The CDR3 region has the DNA TGTGCTAGTGGTTCCCTTTTAGACAGGGGCTCTGGAAACACCATATATTTT.

The rearrangement joins TRBV2 to TRBJ2-7; D gene unclear. CDR3 length equals 13 residues. The germline CDR1 and CDR2 sequences are SNHLY and FYNNEI. Trimming pared 3 bases from V and 11 bases from J, leaving 17 bases between. The CDR3 here is CASSELGRSTEYV. The DNA for the CDR3 is TGTGCCAGCAGTGAGTTGGGCAGATCCACGGAGTACGTC.

J is TRBJ2-5 and V is TRBV6-6; TRBD1 matches at 7 bases. Germline V lookup: CDR1 MNHNY, CDR2 SVGAGI (reference sequence). The CDR3 is 14 residues long. The V segment lost 1 base and the J segment 4 bases; nucleotides outside the gene matches: 3. The CDR3 DNA sequence: TGTGCCAGCAGTTACTTACAGGGGACAGAGACCCAGTACTTC. It encodes CASSYLQGTETQYF.

The V gene is TRBV9, the J gene TRBJ2-1; a possible D gene is TRBD1 (5 bases). CDR3 length: 15 residues. The V and J ends lost 4 bases and 5 bases respectively, with 16 bases between them. Germline loops: CDR1 SGDLS, CDR2 YYNGEE. CDR3 amino acids: CASSTRQSPHNEQFF. CDR3 nucleotide sequence: TGTGCCAGCAGCACCCGACAGTCCCCACACAATGAGCAGTTCTTC.

V usage is TRBV21-1 and J usage is TRBJ2-3; the table's D call, TRBD2, has no DNA check behind it. TRBV21-1 corresponds to a pseudogene. The CDR3 sequence is 17 residues long. CDR3 sequence (DNA): TGTGCCAGCAGCAAAGCGGAACTAGCGGAAAAACTAGGGACGCAGTATTTT. Translation: CASSKAELAEKLGTQYF.

The rearrangement uses TRBV7-8 and TRBJ1-6; 11 nucleotides agree with TRBD1. Trimming at V came to 1 base and at J to 9 bases, leaving 5 bases not matched to a gene. CDR1 SGHVS and CDR2 FQNEAQ come from the germline V gene. The length of the CDR3 is 16 residues. CDR3 protein: CASSLGGTGGVSPLHF. In DNA form, the CDR3 reads TGTGCCAGCAGCTTAGGGGGGACAGGGGGTGTTTCACCCCTCCACTTT.

This chain joins TRBV7-9 and TRBJ1-1, with 7 bases fitting TRBD1. The V and J ends lost 0 bases and 0 bases, in that order; junction bases with no gene match: 7. CDR1 is SEHNR, CDR2 FQNEAQ, per germline (reference sequence). The CDR3 sequence is 17 residues long. As DNA, the CDR3 is TGTGCCAGCAGCTTAGCAACCAGGGGGACCATGAACACTGAAGCTTTCTTT. Translating it yields CASSLATRGTMNTEAFF.

This rearrangement joins TRBV4-2 to TRBJ2-3, with TRBD1 identical over 7 bases. The V segment lost 7 bases and the J segment 0 bases; nucleotides outside the gene matches: 4. The CDR3 is made up of 14 amino acids. In germline, CDR1 is LGHNA, CDR2 YNFKEQ. CDR3 loop: CASMRGLSTDTQYF. In DNA form, the CDR3 reads TGTGCCAGCATGAGGGGGCTTAGCACAGATACGCAGTATTTT.

The J gene is TRBJ1-3, the V gene TRBV5-4; possibly TRBD1 for D (5 bases). CDR1 is SGHNT and CDR2 is YYREEE in the germline V gene (reference sequence). CDR3 length: 14 amino acids. V lost 4 bases and J lost 3, with 11 bases in between. The CDR3 loop reads CASSPGPSGNTIYF. Written as DNA, the CDR3 is TGTGCCAGCAGCCCAGGGCCTAGTGGAAACACCATATATTTT. The full variable domain, rest sourced from reference TRBV5-4 and TRBJ1-3, is ETGVTQSPTHLIKTRGQQVTLRCSSQSGHNTVSWYQQALGQGPQFIFQYYREEENGRGNFPPRFSGLQFPNYSSELNVNALELDDSALYLCASSPGPSGNTIYFGEGSWLTVV.

J is TRBJ1-4 and V is TRBV10-3; a possible D gene is TRBD1 (5 bases). CDR3 length: 15 amino acids. Per the germline V gene, CDR1 is ENHRY and CDR2 is SYGVKD. V was shortened by 0 bases and J by 4 bases, with 9 bases between the two germline ends. The CDR3 bases are TGTGCCATCAGTGAGTCTAGCAGGGTTAATGAAAAACTGTTTTTT. Translating gives CAISESSRVNEKLFF.

This chain joins TRBV2 and TRBJ1-1; 8 bases line up with TRBD1. CDR3 length equals 14 residues. The V gene's germline CDR1 is SNHLY and CDR2 FYNNEI. V trimming: 2 bases; J trimming: 5 bases; junction bases outside the gene matches: 4. CDR3 region: CASSEYRGRTEAFF. CDR3 coding DNA: TGTGCCAGCAGTGAATACAGGGGGAGAACTGAAGCTTTCTTT.

The chain recombines TRBV2 with TRBJ2-1; 7 bases map to TRBD2. Germline CDR1 is SNHLY and CDR2 is FYNNEI. With 6 bases clipped from V and 2 bases from J, the junction kept 10 bases outside the gene matches. This CDR3 spans 16 amino acids. The CDR3: CASSNILARAYNEQFF. DNA of the CDR3: TGTGCCAGCAGCAACATACTAGCGCGAGCCTACAATGAGCAGTTCTTC.

The chain is built from TRBV2 and TRBJ1-5, with 7 bases that match TRBD1. Germline V gene sequence: CDR1 SNHLY, CDR2 FYNNEI. Losses at the gene ends were 6 bases for V and 3 bases for J; bases not matched to a gene: 8. The CDR3 has 15 amino acids. The CDR3 loop reads CASSRDSLDNQPQHF. For the CDR3, the DNA is TGTGCCAGCAGCCGGGACAGTTTGGACAATCAGCCCCAGCATTTT. The variable domain in full, completed from reference TRBV2 and TRBJ1-5, reads EPEVTQTPSHQVTQMGQEVILRCVPISNHLYFYWYRQILGQKVEFLVSFYNNEISEKSEIFDDQFSVERPDGSNFTLKIRSTKLEDSAMYFCASSRDSLDNQPQHFGDGTRLSIL.

This chain connects TRBV6-5 to TRBJ1-2; 8 positions match TRBD1. The CDR3 consists of 13 residues. The J segment lost 8 bases and the V segment lost 5 bases, leaving 7 bases of the junction unmatched. From germline, CDR1 is MNHEY and CDR2 SVGAGI. CDR3 sequence (DNA): TGTGCCAGCAGTAGACAGGGGATGCAGGGCTACACCTTC. Protein: CASSRQGMQGYTF.

The count of this clone is one. The CDR3 protein is CSVVDRGRSYEQYF. CDR3 nucleotides: TGCAGCGTGGTGGACAGGGGGCGTTCCTACGAGCAGTACTTC. This sequence joins TRBV29-1 and TRBJ2-7, with 11 bases matching TRBD1. The CDR3 consists of 14 residues. After removal of 6 bases from V and 1 base from J, the junction contained 5 bases not matched to a gene. Germline CDR1 and CDR2: SQVTM and ANQGSEA.

The rearrangement uses TRBV2 and TRBJ2-3; TRBD2 aligns across 9 bases. The CDR3 totals 17 residues. V trimming: 4 bases; J trimming: 4 bases; junction bases outside the gene matches: 12. The germline V gene encodes CDR1 SNHLY and CDR2 FYNNEI. In nucleotides, the CDR3 is TGTGCCAGCAGTGGCCCTCTTAGAGCGGGGGGAGCAGATACGCAGTATTTT. It yields the protein CASSGPLRAGGADTQYF.